A single sample is the source of the 9 T cell receptor beta chains below, sequenced in a study of blood T cell repertoires in COVID-19. Profiling relied on immunoSEQ multiplex PCR, and the TCRdb table lists in-frame clones only, not all of them. This sample has about 180,000 clones; 80% to 90% occur once, and the top ten carry about 1.9%. Sequenced sample: peripheral blood. The receptors shown here come from a man aged 18 to 30 who had recovered from COVID-19.

The chain's CDR3 is CSVVRGFGGELFF. For the CDR3, the DNA is TGCAGCGTTGTCAGGGGATTTGGCGGGGAGCTGTTTTTT. This rearrangement joins TRBV29-1 to TRBJ2-2; perhaps TRBD1 as D (6 bases). V dropped 4 bases and J dropped 7 bases, with 13 bases sitting between them. CDR1 and CDR2 from the germline V gene are SQVTM and ANQGSEA. The CDR3 loop spans 13 amino acids.

This chain uses TRBV7-9 with TRBJ2-6; 8 bases fit TRBD1. The germline V gene has CDR1 SEHNR and CDR2 FQNEAQ (reference sequence). CDR3 length equals 17 residues. V dropped 5 bases and J dropped 12; count of bases not matched to a gene: 18. The CDR3: CASSPKPGGVGPLVLTF. In nucleotides, the CDR3 is TGTGCCAGCAGCCCCAAGCCAGGGGGCGTGGGGCCTCTCGTCCTGACTTTC.

The V call is TRBV7-2, the J call TRBJ1-2; 7 bases agree with TRBD1. The CDR3 is made up of 14 amino acids. Germline V gives CDR1 SGHTA, CDR2 FQGNSA. V was pared by 2 bases and J by 4 bases, with 4 bases of the junction left unmatched. The CDR3: CASSLSTGAYGYTF. In DNA form, the CDR3 reads TGTGCCAGCAGCTTAAGTACAGGGGCCTATGGCTACACCTTC.

The rearrangement joins TRBV28 to TRBJ2-1; a possible D gene is TRBD1 (5 bases). V was shortened by 5 bases and J by 10 bases, with 9 bases between the two germline ends. The CDR3 runs 11 residues. Germline loops: CDR1 MDHEN, CDR2 SYDVKM. CDR3 DNA: TGTGCCAGCAGTAGAAGACAGGAGCAGTTCTTC. Its protein product is CASSRRQEQFF. The full variable domain, its missing parts supplied by reference TRBV28 and TRBJ2-1, is DVKVTQSSRYLVKRTGEKVFLECVQDMDHENMFWYRQDPGLGLRLIYFSYDVKMKEKGDIPEGYSVSREKKERFSLILESASTNQTSMYLCASSRRQEQFFGPGTRLTVL.

The rearrangement joins TRBV7-6 to TRBJ2-7; the match to TRBD1 covers 8 bases. The CDR3 is 12 amino acids. Germline trimming cut 5 bases from V and 6 bases from J; bases unmatched to any gene: 3. Germline V gene data show CDR1 as SGHVS and CDR2 as FNYEAQ. This chain's CDR3 is CASSRQGSEQYF. The CDR3 nucleotides are TGTGCCAGCAGCCGACAGGGGTCCGAGCAGTACTTC.

This clone was seen just once. The V gene is TRBV24-1, the J gene TRBJ2-1; perhaps TRBD1 as D (5 bases). With 0 bases removed from V and 3 bases from J, the gap between germline ends came to 17 bases. CDR1 is KGHDR and CDR2 is SFDVKD in the germline V gene. The CDR3 is 18 residues long. CDR3 in amino acids: CATSDLPRARTHYNEQFF. DNA for the CDR3: TGTGCCACCAGTGATTTGCCCAGGGCTCGTACTCACTACAATGAGCAGTTCTTC.

J is TRBJ2-7 and V is TRBV4-1; TRBD2 aligns across 8 bases. CDR1 is MGHRA and CDR2 is YSYEKL in the germline V gene. CDR3 length equals 15 residues. The V and J ends lost 0 bases and 5 bases, in that order; junction bases with no gene match: 6. The chain's CDR3 is CASSQDWLAGNEQYF. The CDR3 coding sequence is TGCGCCAGCAGCCAAGATTGGCTAGCGGGTAACGAGCAGTACTTC.

The rearrangement uses TRBV5-1 and TRBJ2-2, with unresolved D. V lost 0 bases and J 2 bases, leaving 8 bases between the germline ends. This CDR3 has 15 amino acids. Germline CDR1 and CDR2: SGHRS and YFSETQ. The CDR3 loop reads CASSLVQANTGELFF. The CDR3, as DNA: TGCGCCAGCAGCTTGGTTCAGGCTAACACCGGGGAGCTGTTTTTT.

This clone has only one observation. The genes are TRBV2 and TRBJ1-2; 7 bases are a match to TRBD1. This CDR3 comprises 14 residues. CDR1 is SNHLY and CDR2 is FYNNEI in the germline V gene. V dropped 6 bases and J dropped 2; count of bases not matched to a gene: 6. CDR3: CASSLPGQNYGYTF. CDR3 in DNA: TGTGCCAGCAGCCTTCCGGGACAGAACTATGGCTACACCTTC. Full variable domain (missing parts from reference TRBV2 and TRBJ1-2): EPEVTQTPSHQVTQMGQEVILRCVPISNHLYFYWYRQILGQKVEFLVSFYNNEISEKSEIFDDQFSVERPDGSNFTLKIRSTKLEDSAMYFCASSLPGQNYGYTFGSGTRLTVV.